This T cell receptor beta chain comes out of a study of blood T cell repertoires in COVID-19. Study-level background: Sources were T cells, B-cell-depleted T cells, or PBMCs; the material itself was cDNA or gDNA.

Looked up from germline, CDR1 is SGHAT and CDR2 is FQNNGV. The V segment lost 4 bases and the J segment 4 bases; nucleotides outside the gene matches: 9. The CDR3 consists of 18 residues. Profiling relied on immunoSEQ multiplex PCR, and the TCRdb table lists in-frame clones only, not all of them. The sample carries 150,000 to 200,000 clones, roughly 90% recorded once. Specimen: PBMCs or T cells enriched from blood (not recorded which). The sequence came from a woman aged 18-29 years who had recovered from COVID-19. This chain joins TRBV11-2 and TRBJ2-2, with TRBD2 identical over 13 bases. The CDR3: CASSSRTSGSVSTGELFF. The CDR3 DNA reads TGTGCCAGCAGCTCCCGGACTAGCGGGAGCGTTAGCACCGGGGAGCTGTTTTTT.